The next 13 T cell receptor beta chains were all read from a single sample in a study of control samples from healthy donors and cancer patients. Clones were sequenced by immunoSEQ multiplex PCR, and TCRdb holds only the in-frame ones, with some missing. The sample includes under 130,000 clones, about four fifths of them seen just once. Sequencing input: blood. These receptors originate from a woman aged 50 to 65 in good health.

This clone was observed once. Written as DNA, the CDR3 is TGTGCCAGCAGCTTAGGGACAGGGGGCGCGAACACTGAAGCTTTCTTT. Translation gives CASSLGTGGANTEAFF. The gene calls are TRBV7-2 and TRBJ1-1, with 11 bases identical to TRBD1. V was pared by 1 base and J by 1 base, with 2 bases of the junction left unmatched. This CDR3 has 16 residues. From germline, CDR1 is SGHTA and CDR2 FQGNSA.

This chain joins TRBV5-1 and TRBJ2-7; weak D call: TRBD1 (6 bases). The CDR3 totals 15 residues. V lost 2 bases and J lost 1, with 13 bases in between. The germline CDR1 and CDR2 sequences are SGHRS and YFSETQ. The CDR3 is CASSLRDTLSYEQYF. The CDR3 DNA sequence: TGCGCCAGCAGCTTAAGGGACACCTTATCCTACGAGCAGTACTTC.

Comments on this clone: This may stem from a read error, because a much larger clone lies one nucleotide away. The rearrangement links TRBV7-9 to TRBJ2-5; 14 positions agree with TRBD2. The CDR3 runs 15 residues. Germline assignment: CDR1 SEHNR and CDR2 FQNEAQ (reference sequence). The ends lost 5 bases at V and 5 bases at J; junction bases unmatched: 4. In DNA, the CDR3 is TGTGCCAGCAGCGAGACTAGCGGGGGGGCGGAGACCCAGTACTTC. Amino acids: CASSETSGGAETQYF.

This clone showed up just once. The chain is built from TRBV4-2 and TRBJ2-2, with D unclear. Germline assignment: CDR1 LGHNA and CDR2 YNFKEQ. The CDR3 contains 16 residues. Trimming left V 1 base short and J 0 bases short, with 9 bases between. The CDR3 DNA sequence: TGTGCCAGCAGCCAAGCCCCAACGGCGAACACCGGGGAGCTGTTTTTT. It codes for CASSQAPTANTGELFF.

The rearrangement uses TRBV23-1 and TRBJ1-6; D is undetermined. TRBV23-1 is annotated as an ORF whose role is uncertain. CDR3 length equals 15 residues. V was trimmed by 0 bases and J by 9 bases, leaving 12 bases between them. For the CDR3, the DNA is TGCGCCAGCAGTCAATCTCGGCCTTCGATTTCACCCCTCCACTTT. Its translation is CASSQSRPSISPLHF.

This CDR3 is CASSSSGINNSPLHF. The CDR3 nucleotides are TGTGCCAGCAGTTCATCAGGGATTAATAATTCACCCCTCCACTTT. The J gene is TRBJ1-6, the V gene TRBV28; the D gene is possibly TRBD1 (5 bases). Deletions cut 4 bases from V and 5 bases from J, with 12 bases between. Germline CDR1 reads MDHEN; CDR2 reads SYDVKM. The CDR3 covers 15 residues.

The CDR3: CASSLPRTAEAFF. The CDR3 nucleotides are TGTGCCAGCAGCTTGCCACGGACGGCTGAAGCTTTCTTT. The chain has TRBV7-2 and TRBJ1-1; no clear D gene. This CDR3 spans 13 amino acids. V lost 3 bases, J lost 6 bases, and 11 bases lay in between. CDR1 is SGHTA and CDR2 is FQGNSA in the germline V gene.

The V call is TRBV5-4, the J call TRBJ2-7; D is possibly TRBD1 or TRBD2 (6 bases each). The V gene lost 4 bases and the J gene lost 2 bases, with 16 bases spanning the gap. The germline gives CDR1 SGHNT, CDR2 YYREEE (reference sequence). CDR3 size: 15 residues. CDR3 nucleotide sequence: TGTGCCAGCAGCACCGAAGGGGGGAGAGCCTACGAGCAGTACTTC. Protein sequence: CASSTEGGRAYEQYF.

This chain's CDR3 is CSASSGSPSPQHF. The CDR3 bases are TGCAGTGCTAGTTCCGGGAGCCCGTCGCCCCAGCATTTT. This chain connects TRBV20-1 to TRBJ1-5; D remains ambiguous. CDR3 size: 13 residues. Germline V gene lookup returns CDR1 DFQATT and CDR2 SNEGSKA (reference sequence). Trimming removed 3 bases at V and 9 bases at J, with 15 bases between.

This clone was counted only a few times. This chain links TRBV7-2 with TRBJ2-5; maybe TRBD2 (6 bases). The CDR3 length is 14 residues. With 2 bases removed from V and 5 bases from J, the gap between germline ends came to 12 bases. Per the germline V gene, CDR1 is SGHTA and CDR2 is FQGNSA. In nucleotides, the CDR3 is TGTGCCAGCAGCTTAATGGGGGGTGTGGAGACCCAGTACTTC. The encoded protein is CASSLMGGVETQYF. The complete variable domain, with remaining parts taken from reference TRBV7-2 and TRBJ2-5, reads GAGVSQSPSNKVTEKGKDVELRCDPISGHTALYWYRQSLGQGLEFLIYFQGNSAPDKSGLPSDRFSAERTGGSVSTLTIQRTQQEDSAVYLCASSLMGGVETQYFGPGTRLLVL.

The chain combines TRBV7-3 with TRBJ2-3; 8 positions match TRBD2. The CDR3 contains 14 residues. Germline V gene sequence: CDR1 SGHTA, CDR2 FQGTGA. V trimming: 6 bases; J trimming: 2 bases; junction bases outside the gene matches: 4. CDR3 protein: CASSAGGLTDTQYF. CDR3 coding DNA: TGTGCCAGCAGTGCGGGGGGCCTCACAGATACGCAGTATTTT.

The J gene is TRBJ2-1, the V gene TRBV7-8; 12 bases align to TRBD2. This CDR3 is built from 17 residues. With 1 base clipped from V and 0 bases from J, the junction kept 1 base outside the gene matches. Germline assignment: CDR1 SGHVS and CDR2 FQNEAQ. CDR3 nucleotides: TGTGCCAGCAGCTTAGGGGGACTAGCGGGCTCCTACAATGAGCAGTTCTTC. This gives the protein CASSLGGLAGSYNEQFF.

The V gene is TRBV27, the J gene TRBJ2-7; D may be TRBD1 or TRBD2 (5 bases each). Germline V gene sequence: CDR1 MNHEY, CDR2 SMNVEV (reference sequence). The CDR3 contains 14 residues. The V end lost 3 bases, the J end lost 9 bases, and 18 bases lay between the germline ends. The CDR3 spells CASSFRGVGAVQYF. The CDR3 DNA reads TGTGCCAGCAGTTTTAGAGGGGTCGGTGCTGTGCAGTACTTC.